These 27 T cell receptor beta chains were all obtained from the same sample, sequenced in a study of OX40 agonist ivuxolimab in advanced cancers. The protocol was immunoSEQ multiplex PCR, while the TCRdb copy is restricted to in-frame clones and leaves out a portion. Of 55,000 to 70,000 clones in the sample, around 85% were seen once. The sample consisted of CD4+ or CD8+ T cells sorted from blood, taken in a trial of the OX40 agonist ivuxolimab. These receptors were obtained from an adult with an advanced solid tumor such as melanoma, head and neck, liver or kidney cancer.

The gene calls are TRBV13 and TRBJ2-5, with TRBD1 matching 11 bases. Germline-derived CDR1 and CDR2 are PRHDT and FYEKMQ (reference sequence). With 5 bases clipped from V and 2 bases from J, the junction kept 7 bases outside the gene matches. This CDR3 has 16 amino acids. The CDR3 coding sequence is TGTGCCAGCAGCCCAAAGGACAGGGGGCTTCAAGAGACCCAGTACTTC. Protein: CASSPKDRGLQETQYF. The variable domain in full, completed from reference TRBV13 and TRBJ2-5, reads AAGVIQSPRHLIKEKRETATLKCYPIPRHDTVYWYQQGPGQDPQFLISFYEKMQSDKGSIPDRFSAQQFSDYHSELNMSSLELGDSALYFCASSPKDRGLQETQYFGPGTRLLVL.

J is TRBJ2-3 and V is TRBV29-1, with 7 positions matching TRBD2. Germline trimming cut 4 bases from V and 2 bases from J; bases unmatched to any gene: 15. The CDR3 runs to 17 residues. Germline assignment: CDR1 SQVTM and CDR2 ANQGSEA. The DNA of the CDR3 is TGCAGCGTTGCCGGTGTCGGGGGAGGGCTCGTCACAGATACGCAGTATTTT. This sequence encodes CSVAGVGGGLVTDTQYF.

The chain joins TRBV7-3 to TRBJ2-3; no definite D call. Between the trimmed V and J ends, which lost 6 bases and 0 bases, there was a span of 7 bases. Germline lookup yields CDR1 SGHTA and CDR2 FQGTGA. This CDR3 has 13 amino acids. As DNA, the CDR3 is TGTGCCAGCAGTACGATTAGCACAGATACGCAGTATTTT. It encodes CASSTISTDTQYF.

The rearrangement joins TRBV6-1 to TRBJ1-5, with D possibly TRBD1 on 5 matching bases. Germline V CDR1 and CDR2: MNHNS, SASEGT. V was clipped by 1 base and J by 0 bases, with 10 bases between them. This CDR3 comprises 16 residues. The CDR3 DNA reads TGTGCCAGCAGTGAAGGGGGGGTTTATAGCAATCAGCCCCAGCATTTT. Its protein is CASSEGGVYSNQPQHF.

The rearrangement uses TRBV27 and TRBJ2-1, with 16 bases fitting TRBD2. CDR3 length equals 16 residues. The V gene end was trimmed by 5 bases and the J gene end by 10 bases; junction bases not matched to a gene: 8. Germline assignment: CDR1 MNHEY and CDR2 SMNVEV (reference sequence). The CDR3 DNA follows: TGTGCCAGCAGTAGGGGACTAGCGGGAGGGGAAGGGGAGCAGTTCTTC. It encodes CASSRGLAGGEGEQFF.

This clone occurred once. The J gene is TRBJ1-1, the V gene TRBV6-5; perhaps TRBD1 as D (6 bases). This CDR3 spans 14 amino acids. Germline CDR1 MNHEY, CDR2 SVGAGI. V lost 0 bases to trimming and J lost 3 bases, with 8 bases between them. CDR3 sequence (DNA): TGTGCCAGCAGTTACTCGGAGGGGGACACTGAAGCTTTCTTT. It yields the protein CASSYSEGDTEAFF.

This clone was seen a handful of times. The chain is built from TRBV18 and TRBJ2-7; D remains ambiguous. The V gene lost 1 base and the J gene lost 2 bases, with 9 bases spanning the gap. CDR3 length: 14 residues. CDR1 and CDR2 from the germline V gene are KGHSH and LQKENI. The chain's CDR3 is CASSPQSYAYEQYF. DNA of the CDR3: TGTGCCAGCTCACCACAAAGTTATGCCTACGAGCAGTACTTC.

This chain joins TRBV29-1 and TRBJ1-2; 11 positions match TRBD1. CDR1 and CDR2 (germline): SQVTM, ANQGSEA. The CDR3 loop spans 11 amino acids. V was clipped by 7 bases and J by 9 bases; unmatched bases: 4. CDR3 DNA sequence: TGCAGCGACGGGACAGGGGGGAGCTACACCTTC. Its translation is CSDGTGGSYTF.

This chain uses TRBV18 with TRBJ1-3, with D hard to call. Trimming pared 10 bases from V and 0 bases from J, leaving 13 bases between. This CDR3 is 14 amino acids long. CDR1 KGHSH and CDR2 LQKENI come from the germline V gene. CDR3 bases: TGTGCCACCGCTGATGGCTTCTCTGGAAACACCATATATTTT. Residues: CATADGFSGNTIYF.

This clone was found a few times. The chain couples TRBV27 to TRBJ1-2; no definite D call. V lost 5 bases and J 5 bases, leaving 12 bases between the germline ends. This CDR3 is 13 amino acids long. Germline lookup yields CDR1 MNHEY and CDR2 SMNVEV (reference sequence). The CDR3 region has the DNA TGTGCCAGCAGTGCGACGACTGATTATGGCTACACCTTC. This codes for CASSATTDYGYTF.

This clone showed up just once. DNA of the CDR3: TGTGCCATCAGTGAGGTGGCGCAGCCCCAGCATTTT. Protein product: CAISEVAQPQHF. The chain recombines TRBV10-3 with TRBJ1-5; D unclear. The CDR3 is made up of 12 amino acids. In germline, CDR1 is ENHRY, CDR2 SYGVKD. Trimming pared 2 bases from V and 7 bases from J, leaving 6 bases between.

As regards this clone: The junction differs from germline at one of its ends, possibly a read error. This sequence joins TRBV7-7 and TRBJ2-2; 11 bases match TRBD2. The CDR3 has 16 amino acids. CDR1 SSHAT and CDR2 FNYEAQ come from the germline V gene (reference sequence). Here the CDR3 DNA reads TGTGCTAGCAGCTCGACTAGCGGGGAGAACACCGGGGAGCTGTTTTTT. Residues: CASSSTSGENTGELFF.

The chain combines TRBV5-1 with TRBJ1-5, with D unresolved. Trimming shortened V by 0 bases and J by 3 bases, and 16 bases separated the two germline ends. CDR3 length equals 17 residues. Germline CDR1 SGHRS, CDR2 YFSETQ. The CDR3 DNA sequence: TGCGCCAGCAGCTTGGCCCCGGGTTTAGTTGACAATCAGCCCCAGCATTTT. Translating gives CASSLAPGLVDNQPQHF.

The rearrangement uses TRBV7-8 and TRBJ2-7; perhaps TRBD2 as D (5 bases). The length of the CDR3 is 16 residues. The germline V and J ends were trimmed by 1 base and 3 bases, with 16 bases remaining between them. Germline CDR1 and CDR2: SGHVS and FQNEAQ. The CDR3 here is CASSLDGDRVYYEQYF. As DNA, the CDR3 is TGTGCCAGCAGCTTAGACGGGGATCGGGTTTACTACGAGCAGTACTTC. Supplemented by reference TRBV7-8 and TRBJ2-7, the full variable domain reads GAGVSQSPRYKVAKRGQDVALRCDPISGHVSLFWYQQALGQGPEFLTYFQNEAQLDKSGLPSDRFFAERPEGSVSTLKIQRTQQEDSAVYLCASSLDGDRVYYEQYFGPGTRLTVT.

This rearrangement joins TRBV30 to TRBJ2-7, with TRBD1 matching 7 bases. CDR1 is GTSNPN and CDR2 is SVGIG in the germline V gene (reference sequence). The V and J ends lost 2 bases and 4 bases, in that order; junction bases with no gene match: 5. The CDR3 extends over 13 amino acids. The CDR3 nucleotides read TGTGCCTGGAGTTTGGACAGGACGTACGAGCAGTACTTC. Translating it yields CAWSLDRTYEQYF.

The V and J genes are TRBV7-9 and TRBJ1-1, with D unclear. V gave up 1 base and J gave up 0 bases, with 9 bases separating them. CDR1 is SEHNR and CDR2 is FQNEAQ in the germline V gene (reference sequence). The CDR3 is made up of 15 amino acids. The CDR3 sequence: CASSLETPMNTEAFF. The CDR3 DNA follows: TGTGCCAGCAGCTTAGAAACACCTATGAACACTGAAGCTTTCTTT.

This rearrangement joins TRBV6-5 to TRBJ2-5; TRBD2 matches 8 bases. Germline V gene lookup returns CDR1 MNHEY and CDR2 SVGAGI. V lost 5 bases and J lost 0; bases outside the gene matches: 5. The CDR3 contains 15 residues. The CDR3 DNA reads TGTGCCAGCAGTAACAGCGGGGGCAACCAAGAGACCCAGTACTTC. Its protein product is CASSNSGGNQETQYF.

The rearrangement joins TRBV2 to TRBJ1-1; TRBD1 is a possible D gene (6 bases). The length of the CDR3 is 13 residues. Germline loops: CDR1 SNHLY, CDR2 FYNNEI. Trimming cost V 8 bases and J 0 bases, with 10 bases left between them. DNA for the CDR3: TGTGCCAGCGGGAGGACAGTGAACACTGAAGCTTTCTTT. Residues: CASGRTVNTEAFF.

This clone was seen once. The chain is built from TRBV9 and TRBJ2-2; D remains unclear. The length of the CDR3 is 12 residues. Trimming took 0 bases from V and 9 from J, leaving 6 bases between them. Germline lookup yields CDR1 SGDLS and CDR2 YYNGEE. The CDR3 reads CASSVGGWELFF. The CDR3 nucleotides are TGTGCCAGCAGCGTAGGCGGTTGGGAGCTGTTTTTT.

The rearrangement links TRBV7-2 to TRBJ1-1; no clear D gene. The CDR3 runs to 14 residues. Germline V gene sequence: CDR1 SGHTA, CDR2 FQGNSA. Trimming pared 5 bases from V and 0 bases from J, leaving 10 bases between. Here the CDR3 DNA reads TGTGCCAGCAGCCCCCTGACGGTGAACACTGAAGCTTTCTTT. Translation gives CASSPLTVNTEAFF.

This chain joins TRBV6-5 and TRBJ2-2; possible D gene TRBD2, 5 bases. The V and J ends lost 4 bases and 7 bases respectively, with 10 bases between them. The CDR3 loop spans 13 amino acids. CDR1 is MNHEY and CDR2 is SVGAGI in the germline V gene. For the CDR3, the DNA is TGTGCCAGCAGTTCCACCCGGGGCGGGGAGCTGTTTTTT. The encoded protein is CASSSTRGGELFF.

The V and J genes are TRBV7-9 and TRBJ2-5, with 7 bases aligning to TRBD1. The J call may be wrong; the DNA end is better matched by TRBJ2-7. The CDR3 runs to 15 residues. Germline V lookup: CDR1 SEHNR, CDR2 FQNEAQ (reference sequence). This CDR3 reads CASSSTGQSSYEQYF. Here the CDR3 DNA reads TGTGCCAGCAGCTCCACGGGACAGAGTTCCTACGAGCAGTACTTC.

This chain connects TRBV18 to TRBJ1-5; D is perhaps TRBD1 (5 bases). Germline V gives CDR1 KGHSH, CDR2 LQKENI. The CDR3 is 16 residues long. The V gene lost 3 bases and the J gene lost 3 bases, with 15 bases spanning the gap. The CDR3 region is CASSPSGLKVNQPQHF. CDR3 DNA sequence: TGTGCCAGCTCACCTTCGGGGCTCAAGGTCAATCAGCCCCAGCATTTT.

The chain couples TRBV4-2 to TRBJ2-1; possibly TRBD1 for D (5 bases). V lost 0 bases and J 1 base, leaving 7 bases between the germline ends. The CDR3 consists of 15 residues. Germline assignment: CDR1 LGHNA and CDR2 YNFKEQ. The CDR3 DNA follows: TGTGCCAGCAGCCAAGACAGGGTATCCTACAATGAGCAGTTCTTC. Its protein product is CASSQDRVSYNEQFF.

The CDR3 region is CSASRGMKLFF. DNA for the CDR3: TGCAGTGCTTCAAGAGGGATGAAACTGTTTTTT. The V and J genes are TRBV20-1 and TRBJ1-4; no reliable D call. CDR3 length: 11 residues. V lost 5 bases and J 11 bases, leaving 12 bases between the germline ends. CDR1 and CDR2 (germline): DFQATT, SNEGSKA (reference sequence).

The chain couples TRBV16 to TRBJ2-7; D not certain. V lost 2 bases and J lost 2, with 19 bases in between. CDR3 length equals 17 residues. Germline V gene data show CDR1 as KGHSY and CDR2 as FQNENV. The CDR3: CASSQKSPRTTPYEQYF. The DNA for the CDR3 is TGTGCCAGCAGCCAAAAATCTCCCCGGACGACCCCCTACGAGCAGTACTTC.

V is TRBV29-1 and J is TRBJ2-1; 10 bases are a match to TRBD1. V was pared by 1 base and J by 7 bases, with 7 bases of the junction left unmatched. CDR1 and CDR2 (germline): SQVTM, ANQGSEA. CDR3 length: 15 amino acids. The CDR3: CSVEGGQGLGNEQFF. As DNA, the CDR3 is TGCAGCGTTGAAGGGGGACAGGGGCTAGGTAATGAGCAGTTCTTC.